This TCR beta chain was found in a study of CD8+CD57+ T cells in acquired aplastic anemia (dated by TCRdb to between 2018 and 2020). Looking at the study overall: A mean of around 3.2 ug of DNA, ranging from roughly 0.19 to 30 ug, was extracted from sorted CD4+ and CD8+ cells. An average of approximately 10 million reads for CD4+ cells and around 11 million reads for CD8+ cells was obtained from healthy donor samples.

What the study reported, not specific to this receptor: No significant difference in CD8+ Simpson's diversity was found between patients and healthy controls (P=0.060). Around 30 CD8+ CDR3 sequences were shared between patients and controls but appeared highly expressed in patients and within their immunodominant clones.

There are 15 amino acids in the CDR3, from cysteine to phenylalanine inclusive. The sequence is cut down to CDR3 DNA, 45 bases in frame from base 1. Trimming costs V 4 bases and J 3 bases, and their ends lie 13 bases apart. CDR1 and CDR2 are read off the germline V gene (reference sequence) as LNHNV and YYDKDF. Profiling of TCR beta VDJ combinations and CDR3 sequences used genomic DNA as the template. An Illumina HiSeq 2000 was the platform used for TCR repertoire sequencing. Concerning the study's data processing: Repertoires were assessed using TRBV/TRBJ rearrangement plots, CDR3 size and DJ length profiles, and Simpson's diversity index. The immunodominant clone was defined as the most abundant DNA sequence in deep sequencing data. CDR3 amino acid sequences were screened for sharing across subjects and compared with published repertoires and the VDJdb database. TCRdb passed the public sequencing reads through fastp at Q25 and MiXCR, retaining productive beta sequences. Rows with one shared CDR3 protein collapse into an entry with the most common genes and DNA. The V and J calls come from TCRdb's annotation, not from the publication. Across this sample there are some 200,000 distinct CDR3 sequences, with roughly 35% seen only once. Roughly 1.1% of the sample is taken by the ten largest.

As for this clonotype: The clone's antigen remains unknown. Qualities for individual bases were not recorded, and no much larger clone is one base off.

In this study, sorted CD4+ and CD8+ T cells from the blood of healthy subjects and of severe aplastic anemia patients had their TCR repertoires deep-sequenced. Ficoll-Paque density gradient centrifugation was used to isolate peripheral blood mononuclear cells. Before DNA was extracted, CD4+ and CD8+ T cells were sorted using either FACS or magnetic beads. The rearrangement combines TRBV15 with TRBJ1-5, and possibly TRBD1, on 6 matching bases. The sequence was obtained from a human donor in good health, serving as a control. Sequencing input: sorted CD4+, CD8+, or CD8+CD57+ T cells (not recorded which) from PBMCs. CDR3 sequence: CATSIDRTVNQPQHF. In nucleotide form, the sequence is TGTGCCACCAGCATAGACCGGACAGTCAATCAGCCCCAGCATTTT. Joined to the reference TRBV15 and TRBJ1-5 proteins, this CDR3 gives the full variable domain: DAMVIQNPRYQVTQFGKPVTLSCSQTLNHNVMYWYQQKSSQAPKLLFHYYDKDFNNEADTPDNFQSRRPNTSFCFLDIRSPGLGDTAMYLCATSIDRTVNQPQHFGDGTRLSIL.